The present T cell receptor beta chain was sequenced within a study of cytotoxic CD8 clonotypes in ibrutinib-treated CLL. The CDR3 extends over 14 amino acids. Germline V lookup: CDR1 LNHDA, CDR2 SQIVND (reference sequence). The V gene end was trimmed by 6 bases and the J gene end by 6 bases; junction bases not matched to a gene: 10. Sequencing used immunoSEQ multiplex PCR; TCRdb keeps in-frame clones, though not all of them. Of some 350,000 clones listed, over 55% are singletons. V usage is TRBV19 and J usage is TRBJ2-7; TRBD1 matches at 8 bases. Sequencing was performed on PBMCs, taken after 36 months of ibrutinib treatment. The source is a human donor with chronic lymphocytic leukemia. The CDR3 loop is CASRDLRGPGEQYF. In DNA, the CDR3 is TGTGCCAGTAGGGACCTCAGGGGGCCGGGCGAGCAGTACTTC.